This TCR beta chain emerged from a study of cytotoxic CD8 clonotypes in ibrutinib-treated CLL. For the study at large: The response samples were taken once patients had been treated for a median of about 12 months, range 6 to 36. Across samples, productive templates numbered approximately 250,000 and productive rearrangements reached 94,082 on average.

The repertoire was sequenced with immunoSEQ multiplex PCR; TCRdb's copy has only in-frame clones and lacks some. Altogether roughly 51,000 clones are present, about half being singletons, with the ten largest covering 30% to 35%. Cryopreserved PBMCs provided around 2 micrograms of genomic DNA for the TCR beta libraries. The CDR3 is 13 residues long. CDR1 and CDR2 (germline): MNHNS, SASEGT. V lost 6 bases and J lost 1, with 9 bases in between. The chain combines TRBV6-1 with TRBJ1-1; TRBD1 might be the D (6 bases). This sample comprised PBMCs, obtained after 12 months of ibrutinib treatment. This TCR was sampled from a human donor with chronic lymphocytic leukemia. The CDR3 spells CASRVTGNTEAFF. As DNA, the CDR3 is TGTGCCAGCAGGGTGACAGGGAACACTGAAGCTTTCTTT.